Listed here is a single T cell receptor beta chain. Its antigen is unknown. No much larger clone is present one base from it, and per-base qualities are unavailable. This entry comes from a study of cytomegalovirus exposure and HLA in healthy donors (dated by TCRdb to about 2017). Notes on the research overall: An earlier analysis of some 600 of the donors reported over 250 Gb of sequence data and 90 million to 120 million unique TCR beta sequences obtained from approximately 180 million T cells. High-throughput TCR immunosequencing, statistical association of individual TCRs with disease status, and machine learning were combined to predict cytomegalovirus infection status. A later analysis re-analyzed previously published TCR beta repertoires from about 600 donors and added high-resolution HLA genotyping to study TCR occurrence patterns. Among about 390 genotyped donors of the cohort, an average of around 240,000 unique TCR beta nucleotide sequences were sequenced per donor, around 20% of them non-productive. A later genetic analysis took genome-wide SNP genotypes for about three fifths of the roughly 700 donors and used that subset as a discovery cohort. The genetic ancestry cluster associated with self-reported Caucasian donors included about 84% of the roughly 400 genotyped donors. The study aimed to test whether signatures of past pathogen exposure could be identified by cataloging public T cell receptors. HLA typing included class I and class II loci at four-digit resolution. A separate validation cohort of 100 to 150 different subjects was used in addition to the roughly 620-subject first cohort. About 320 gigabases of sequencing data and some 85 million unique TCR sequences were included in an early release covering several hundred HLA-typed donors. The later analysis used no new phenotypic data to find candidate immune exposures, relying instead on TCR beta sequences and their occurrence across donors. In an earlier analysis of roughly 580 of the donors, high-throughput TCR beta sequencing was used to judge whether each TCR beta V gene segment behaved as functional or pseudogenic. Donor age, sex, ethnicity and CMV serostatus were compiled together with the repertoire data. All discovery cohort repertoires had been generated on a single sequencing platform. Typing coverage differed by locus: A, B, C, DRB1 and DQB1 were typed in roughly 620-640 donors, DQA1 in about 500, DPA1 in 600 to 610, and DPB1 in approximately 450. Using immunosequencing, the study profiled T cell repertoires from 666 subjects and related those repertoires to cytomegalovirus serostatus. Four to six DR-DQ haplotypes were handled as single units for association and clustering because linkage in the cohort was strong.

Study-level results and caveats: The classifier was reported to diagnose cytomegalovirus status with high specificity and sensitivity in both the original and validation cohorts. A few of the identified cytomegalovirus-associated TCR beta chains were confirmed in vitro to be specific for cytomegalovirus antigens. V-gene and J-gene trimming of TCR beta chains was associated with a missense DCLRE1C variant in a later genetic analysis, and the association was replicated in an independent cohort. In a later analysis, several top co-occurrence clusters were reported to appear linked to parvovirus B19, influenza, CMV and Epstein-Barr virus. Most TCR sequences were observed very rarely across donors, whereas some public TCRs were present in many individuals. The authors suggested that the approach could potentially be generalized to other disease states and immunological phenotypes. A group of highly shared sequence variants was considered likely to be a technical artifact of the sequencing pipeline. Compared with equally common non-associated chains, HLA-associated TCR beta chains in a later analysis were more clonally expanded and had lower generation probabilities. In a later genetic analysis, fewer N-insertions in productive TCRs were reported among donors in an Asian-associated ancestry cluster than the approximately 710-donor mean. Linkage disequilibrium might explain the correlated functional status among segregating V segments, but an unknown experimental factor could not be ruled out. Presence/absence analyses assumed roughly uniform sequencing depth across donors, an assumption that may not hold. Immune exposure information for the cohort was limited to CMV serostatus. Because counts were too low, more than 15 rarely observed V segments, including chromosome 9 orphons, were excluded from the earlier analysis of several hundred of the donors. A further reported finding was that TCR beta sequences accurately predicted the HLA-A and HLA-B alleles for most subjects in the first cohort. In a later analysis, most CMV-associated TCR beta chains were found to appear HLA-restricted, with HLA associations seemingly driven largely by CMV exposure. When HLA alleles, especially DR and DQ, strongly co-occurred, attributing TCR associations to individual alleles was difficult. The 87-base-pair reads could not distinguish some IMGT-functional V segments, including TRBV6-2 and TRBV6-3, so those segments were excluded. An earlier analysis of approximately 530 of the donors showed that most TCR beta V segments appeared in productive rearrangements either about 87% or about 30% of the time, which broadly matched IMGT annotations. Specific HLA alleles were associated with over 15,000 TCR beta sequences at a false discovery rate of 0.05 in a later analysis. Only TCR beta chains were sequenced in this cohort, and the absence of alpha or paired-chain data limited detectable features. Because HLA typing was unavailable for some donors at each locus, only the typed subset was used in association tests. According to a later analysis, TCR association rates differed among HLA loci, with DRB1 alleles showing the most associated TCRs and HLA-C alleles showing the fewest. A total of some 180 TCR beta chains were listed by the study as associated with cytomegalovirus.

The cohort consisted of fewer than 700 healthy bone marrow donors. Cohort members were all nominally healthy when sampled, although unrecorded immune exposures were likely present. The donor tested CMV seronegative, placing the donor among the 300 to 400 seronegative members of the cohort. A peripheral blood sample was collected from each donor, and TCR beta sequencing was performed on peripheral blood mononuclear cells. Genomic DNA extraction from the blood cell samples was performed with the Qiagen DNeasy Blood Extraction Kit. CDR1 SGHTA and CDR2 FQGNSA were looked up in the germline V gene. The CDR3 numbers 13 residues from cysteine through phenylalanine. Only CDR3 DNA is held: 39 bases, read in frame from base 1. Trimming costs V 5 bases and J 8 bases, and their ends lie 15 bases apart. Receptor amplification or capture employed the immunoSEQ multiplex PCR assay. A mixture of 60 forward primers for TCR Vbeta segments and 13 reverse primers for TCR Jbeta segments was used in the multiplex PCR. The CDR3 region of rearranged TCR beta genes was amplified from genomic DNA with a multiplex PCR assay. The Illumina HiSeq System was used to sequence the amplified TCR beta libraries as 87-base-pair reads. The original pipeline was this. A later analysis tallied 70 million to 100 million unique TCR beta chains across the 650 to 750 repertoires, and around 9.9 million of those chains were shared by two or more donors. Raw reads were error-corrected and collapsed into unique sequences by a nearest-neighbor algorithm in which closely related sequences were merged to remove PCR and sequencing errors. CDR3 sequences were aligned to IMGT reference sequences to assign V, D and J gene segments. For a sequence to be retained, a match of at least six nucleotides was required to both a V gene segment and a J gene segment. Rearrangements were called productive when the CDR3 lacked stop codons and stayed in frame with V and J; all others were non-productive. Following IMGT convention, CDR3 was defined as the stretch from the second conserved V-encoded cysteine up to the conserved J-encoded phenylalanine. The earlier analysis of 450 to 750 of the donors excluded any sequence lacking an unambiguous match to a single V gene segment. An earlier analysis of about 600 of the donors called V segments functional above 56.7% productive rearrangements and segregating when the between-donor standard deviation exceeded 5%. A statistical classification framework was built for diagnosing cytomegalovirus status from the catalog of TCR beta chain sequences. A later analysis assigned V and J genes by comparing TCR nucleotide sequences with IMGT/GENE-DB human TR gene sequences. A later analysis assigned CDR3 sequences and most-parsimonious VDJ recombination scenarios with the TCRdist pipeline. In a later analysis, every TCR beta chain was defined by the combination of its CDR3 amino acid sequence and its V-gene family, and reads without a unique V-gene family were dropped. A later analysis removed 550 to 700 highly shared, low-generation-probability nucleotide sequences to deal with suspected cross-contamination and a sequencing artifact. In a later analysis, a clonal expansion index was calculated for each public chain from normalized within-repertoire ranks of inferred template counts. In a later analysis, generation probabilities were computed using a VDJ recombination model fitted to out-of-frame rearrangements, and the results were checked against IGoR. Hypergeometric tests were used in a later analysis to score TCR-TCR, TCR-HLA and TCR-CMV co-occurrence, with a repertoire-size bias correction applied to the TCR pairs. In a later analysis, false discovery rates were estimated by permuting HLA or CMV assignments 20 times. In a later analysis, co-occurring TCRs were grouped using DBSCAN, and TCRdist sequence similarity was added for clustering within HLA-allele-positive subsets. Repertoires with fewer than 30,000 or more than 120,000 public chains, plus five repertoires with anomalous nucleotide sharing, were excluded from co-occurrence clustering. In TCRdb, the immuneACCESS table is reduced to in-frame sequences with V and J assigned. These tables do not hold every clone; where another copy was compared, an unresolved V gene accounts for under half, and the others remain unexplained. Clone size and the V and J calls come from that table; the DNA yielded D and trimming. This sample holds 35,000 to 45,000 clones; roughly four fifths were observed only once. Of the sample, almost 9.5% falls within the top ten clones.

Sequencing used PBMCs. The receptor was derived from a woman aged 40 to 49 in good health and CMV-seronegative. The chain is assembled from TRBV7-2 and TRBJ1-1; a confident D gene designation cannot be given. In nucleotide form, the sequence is TGTGCCAGCAGCCCCCCTCCCGCCCGGGAAGCTTTCTTT. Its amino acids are CASSPPPAREAFF.